The 9 T cell receptor beta chains in this list originate from one sample, sequenced in a study of blood T cell repertoires in COVID-19. Some clones are missing from TCRdb's copy, which holds only in-frame ones; the method was immunoSEQ multiplex PCR. The table has about 430,000 clones, approximately 90% seen once. Sample: PBMCs or T cells enriched from blood (not recorded which). The receptors were sampled from a woman between 18 and 29 years old who had been exposed to COVID-19.

The V gene is TRBV5-8, the J gene TRBJ2-1; 9 bases fit TRBD2. Germline CDR1 reads SGHTS; CDR2 reads YDEGEE. V shed 2 bases and J 9 bases; nucleotides not matched to a gene: 9. This CDR3 spans 15 amino acids. In nucleotides, the CDR3 is TGTGCCAGCAGCTTATCCGGGACTAGCTTCGGTGAGCAGTTCTTC. Protein sequence: CASSLSGTSFGEQFF.

The chain combines TRBV18 with TRBJ2-3, with D possibly matching TRBD2 (5 bases). Trimming removed 5 bases from V and 1 base from J, with 13 bases in between. Per the germline V gene, CDR1 is KGHSH and CDR2 is LQKENI. This CDR3 comprises 15 residues. CDR3 loop: CASSAARGGTDTQYF. The CDR3 bases are TGTGCCAGCTCAGCGGCACGGGGTGGCACAGATACGCAGTATTTT.

The V gene is TRBV5-6, the J gene TRBJ1-2, with TRBD1 matching 8 bases. Trimming removed 0 bases from V and 7 bases from J; junction bases left unmatched: 5. This CDR3 is built from 14 residues. CDR1 SGHDT and CDR2 YYEEEE come from the germline V gene. CDR3 sequence reads: CASSLGQGARGYTF. CDR3 nucleotides: TGTGCCAGCAGCTTGGGGCAGGGGGCGCGTGGCTACACCTTC.

The CDR3 coding sequence is TGTGCCAGTAGTGTACAGGGAAACGAGCAGTACTTC. Protein sequence: CASSVQGNEQYF. The chain couples TRBV19 to TRBJ2-7; weak D call: TRBD1 (6 bases). V lost 5 bases to trimming and J lost 5 bases, with 10 bases between them. In germline, CDR1 is LNHDA, CDR2 SQIVND (reference sequence). This CDR3 contains 12 residues.

The chain links TRBV2 to TRBJ1-5; D gene uncertain. Trimming took off 5 bases at V and 0 bases at J, with 11 bases between the two ends. Germline V gene lookup returns CDR1 SNHLY and CDR2 FYNNEI. The CDR3 has 15 amino acids. CDR3 protein: CASSFNQDSNQPQHF. The CDR3 nucleotides are TGTGCCAGCAGTTTTAACCAGGATAGCAATCAGCCCCAGCATTTT.

This clone was seen once. DNA of the CDR3: TGTGCCTGGGAAGACTTCTATCGCAATGAGCAGTTCTTC. This translates into CAWEDFYRNEQFF. This sequence joins TRBV30 and TRBJ2-1; D ambiguous. The CDR3 totals 13 residues. Per the germline V gene, CDR1 is GTSNPN and CDR2 is SVGIG (reference sequence). V was shortened by 5 bases and J by 6 bases, with 14 bases between the two germline ends.

CDR3 region: CASSFGDRGWETQYF. The CDR3 DNA is TGCGCCAGCAGCTTTGGAGACAGGGGTTGGGAGACCCAGTACTTC. This sequence joins TRBV5-1 and TRBJ2-5, with 8 bases aligning to TRBD1. The CDR3 extends over 15 amino acids. Per germline, CDR1 SGHRS and CDR2 YFSETQ. Germline trimming cut 2 bases from V and 5 bases from J; bases unmatched to any gene: 8.

This chain joins TRBV7-8 and TRBJ2-7; 7 bases agree with TRBD2. Germline-derived CDR1 and CDR2 are SGHVS and FQNEAQ. The ends lost 5 bases at V and 3 bases at J; junction bases unmatched: 7. There are 14 residues in the CDR3. CDR3 protein: CASSGRPGGYEQYF. DNA for the CDR3: TGTGCCAGCAGCGGACGACCGGGAGGCTACGAGCAGTACTTC.

This clone appeared a single time. The chain joins TRBV19 to TRBJ1-3; TRBD1 is a possible D gene (5 bases). V lost 3 bases to trimming and J lost 4 bases, with 7 bases between them. This CDR3 is 13 amino acids long. Germline lookup yields CDR1 LNHDA and CDR2 SQIVND (reference sequence). CDR3: CASSITGGNTIYF. CDR3 in DNA: TGTGCCAGTAGTATCACAGGAGGAAACACCATATATTTT.